These 31 T cell receptor beta chains originate from one sample sequenced in a study of blood T cell repertoires in COVID-19. Clones were read by immunoSEQ multiplex PCR, and TCRdb kept only the in-frame ones, dropping some. The sample lists 85,000 to 90,000 clones; approximately 86% were seen once. The sample consisted of peripheral blood. The origin of the receptors is an elderly man with active or convalescent COVID-19.

The V call is TRBV19, the J call TRBJ1-5; TRBD1 is a possible D gene (5 bases). CDR3 length: 15 residues. In germline, CDR1 is LNHDA, CDR2 SQIVND (reference sequence). Deletions cut 3 bases from V and 3 bases from J, with 12 bases between. The CDR3 DNA is TGTGCCAGTAGTATCCGGCCAGGGTTCAATCAGCCCCAGCATTTT. Translated: CASSIRPGFNQPQHF. The whole variable domain, filled in from reference TRBV19 and TRBJ1-5, reads DGGITQSPKYLFRKEGQNVTLSCEQNLNHDAMYWYRQDPGQGLRLIYYSQIVNDFQKGDIAEGYSVSREKKESFPLTVTSAQKNPTAFYLCASSIRPGFNQPQHFGDGTRLSIL.

The CDR3 DNA reads TGCAGCGGGAGTGACCCAATAACCTACGAGCAGTACTTC. This encodes CSGSDPITYEQYF. V usage is TRBV29-1 and J usage is TRBJ2-7; no clear D gene. V shed 7 bases and J shed 2 bases, with 15 bases lying between them. There are 13 residues in the CDR3. In germline, CDR1 is SQVTM, CDR2 ANQGSEA.

This clone was counted a few times. The chain carries TRBV28 and TRBJ1-5; 11 bases line up with TRBD1. CDR1 is MDHEN and CDR2 is SYDVKM in the germline V gene. The CDR3 loop spans 15 amino acids. Trimming cost V 7 bases and J 2 bases; bases outside gene matches: 4. In DNA, the CDR3 is TGTGCCAGCAAAGGACAGGGGGCTGGCAATCAGCCCCAGCATTTT. Its translation: CASKGQGAGNQPQHF.

This chain links TRBV5-4 with TRBJ2-3, with D perhaps matching TRBD2 (5 bases). The CDR3 extends over 14 amino acids. V lost 3 bases and J lost 5, with 13 bases in between. Per the germline V gene, CDR1 is SGHNT and CDR2 is YYREEE (reference sequence). CDR3 DNA sequence: TGTGCCAGCAGCTCGGGGTCTGTGGGAGATACGCAGTATTTT. It yields the protein CASSSGSVGDTQYF.

The rearrangement uses TRBV5-1 and TRBJ1-3, with unresolved D. Germline V gives CDR1 SGHRS, CDR2 YFSETQ. This CDR3 is 13 amino acids long. V dropped 7 bases and J dropped 0 bases, with 8 bases sitting between them. The CDR3 region is CASHPGSGNTIYF. Written as DNA, the CDR3 is TGCGCCAGCCATCCGGGCTCTGGAAACACCATATATTTT.

This chain links TRBV25-1 with TRBJ2-1; 11 bases line up with TRBD1. The CDR3 consists of 15 residues. Trimming cost V 3 bases and J 6 bases; bases outside gene matches: 4. Germline lookup yields CDR1 MGHDK and CDR2 SYGVNS. DNA for the CDR3: TGTGCCAGCAGTGATCCGGGACAGGGGGTCAATGAGCAGTTCTTC. Protein: CASSDPGQGVNEQFF.

The rearrangement uses TRBV10-3 and TRBJ1-2; 7 bases agree with TRBD1. This CDR3 region has 15 residues. The germline gives CDR1 ENHRY, CDR2 SYGVKD. The V and J ends lost 2 bases and 8 bases, in that order; junction bases with no gene match: 11. Here the CDR3 DNA reads TGTGCCATCAGTGAGGATGGAAGGGGGCTGACGGGCTACACCTTC. It yields the protein CAISEDGRGLTGYTF.

The V and J genes are TRBV30 and TRBJ2-1, with a tentative D call TRBD2 (6 bases). The CDR3 runs 14 residues. The V end lost 5 bases, the J end lost 12 bases, and 23 bases lay between the germline ends. CDR1 GTSNPN and CDR2 SVGIG come from the germline V gene (reference sequence). The CDR3 coding sequence is TGTGCCTGGGGACGGTTTAGCGGTCTTTTGCGGCAGTTCTTC. This translates into CAWGRFSGLLRQFF. The entire variable domain, with the rest obtained from reference TRBV30 and TRBJ2-1, is as follows: SQTIHQWPATLVQPVGSPLSLECTVEGTSNPNLYWYRQAAGRGLQLLFYSVGIGQISSEVPQNLSASRPQDRQFILSSKKLLLSDSGFYLCAWGRFSGLLRQFFGPGTRLTVL.

The V gene is TRBV5-6, the J gene TRBJ2-5, with 9 bases aligning to TRBD1. This CDR3 is 17 amino acids long. CDR1 SGHDT and CDR2 YYEEEE come from the germline V gene. Trimming took 4 bases from V and 2 from J; bases not matched to a gene: 12. The CDR3 sequence: CASSKPTGGLSQETQYF. CDR3 coding DNA: TGTGCCAGCAGCAAGCCTACAGGGGGCTTGAGTCAAGAGACCCAGTACTTC.

V gene TRBV12-3 or TRBV12-4 combines with J gene TRBJ1-2; perhaps TRBD1 as D (6 bases). Trimming removed 7 bases from V and 4 bases from J, with 13 bases in between. The CDR3 has 13 residues. The CDR3 reads CASNLGGPYGYTF. CDR3 DNA: TGTGCCAGCAACCTGGGGGGGCCCTATGGCTACACCTTC.

There are a few counts of this clone. The chain employs TRBV5-5 and TRBJ2-3, with TRBD2 identical over 7 bases. The germline gives CDR1 SGHKS, CDR2 YYEKEE (reference sequence). V lost 1 base to trimming and J lost 0 bases; unmatched junction nucleotides: 14. The CDR3 has 19 residues. CDR3 residues: CASSLSALASGRSTDTQYF. As DNA, the CDR3 is TGTGCCAGCAGCTTGTCTGCATTGGCTAGCGGACGAAGCACAGATACGCAGTATTTT.

The chain recombines TRBV18 with TRBJ2-7, with a tentative D call TRBD1 (5 bases). The germline CDR1 and CDR2 sequences are KGHSH and LQKENI. The CDR3 totals 15 residues. Between the trimmed V and J ends, which lost 5 bases and 2 bases, there was a span of 16 bases. CDR3 sequence: CASSKVGVPTYEQYF. The DNA for the CDR3 is TGTGCCAGCTCAAAAGTAGGGGTTCCCACCTACGAGCAGTACTTC.

This chain connects TRBV19 to TRBJ1-2, with 11 bases lining up with TRBD1. V trimming: 5 bases; J trimming: 7 bases; junction bases outside the gene matches: 9. This CDR3 region has 15 residues. The V gene's germline CDR1 is LNHDA and CDR2 SQIVND (reference sequence). The CDR3 region has the DNA TGTGCCAGTAGTCAGAGGACAGGGGGCGTTTCTGGCTACACCTTC. Amino acids: CASSQRTGGVSGYTF.

This chain links TRBV19 with TRBJ1-6; 7 bases map to TRBD1. The CDR3 is 14 residues long. Germline loops: CDR1 LNHDA, CDR2 SQIVND (reference sequence). J gave up 7 bases and V 7 bases, and 7 bases lay outside the gene matches. CDR3 loop: CASTPGQRNSPLHF. The CDR3 DNA sequence: TGTGCCAGTACCCCGGGACAGCGAAATTCACCCCTCCACTTT.

This rearrangement joins TRBV29-1 to TRBJ2-7; a weak D match, TRBD2 (6 bases). The germline V and J ends were trimmed by 6 bases and 4 bases, with 16 bases remaining between them. CDR1 is SQVTM, CDR2 ANQGSEA, per germline. This CDR3 is built from 13 residues. The CDR3 is CSVIAVGPYEQYF. CDR3 coding DNA: TGCAGCGTCATAGCGGTCGGCCCGTACGAGCAGTACTTC.

The chain carries TRBV11-2 and TRBJ2-1, with 11 positions matching TRBD2. Germline CDR1 and CDR2: SGHAT and FQNNGV. This CDR3 has 19 residues. J was trimmed by 0 bases and V by 5 bases; bases with no gene match: 12. CDR3 nucleotide sequence: TGTGCCAGCAGCCGGAACTATGGACTAGCGGGCAGCTCCTACAATGAGCAGTTCTTC. It codes for CASSRNYGLAGSSYNEQFF.

The J gene is TRBJ2-1, the V gene TRBV2; possible D gene TRBD1, 6 bases. The ends were cut back, 6 bases at V and 6 bases at J, with 12 bases in the middle. Per the germline V gene, CDR1 is SNHLY and CDR2 is FYNNEI. The CDR3 length is 13 residues. The CDR3 is CASSLQGSNEQFF. CDR3 nucleotide sequence: TGTGCCAGCAGCCTACAGGGTTCCAATGAGCAGTTCTTC.

The chain joins TRBV18 to TRBJ1-3; D not certain. The CDR3 runs to 16 residues. Trimming removed 4 bases at V and 2 bases at J, with 15 bases between. Germline V gene sequence: CDR1 KGHSH, CDR2 LQKENI. The CDR3 region is CASSLSEGGTGNTIYF. Written as DNA, the CDR3 is TGTGCCAGCTCACTCTCTGAGGGAGGGACTGGAAACACCATATATTTT.

The chain couples TRBV6-5 to TRBJ2-7; TRBD1 might be the D (6 bases). V dropped 7 bases and J dropped 6 bases, with 10 bases sitting between them. The CDR3 consists of 11 residues. Germline lookup yields CDR1 MNHEY and CDR2 SVGAGI. CDR3 sequence: CASKIQGEQYF. The DNA of the CDR3 is TGTGCCAGCAAAATACAGGGCGAGCAGTACTTC.

The chain is built from TRBV11-2 and TRBJ2-5; no clear D. Germline CDR1 is SGHAT and CDR2 is FQNNGV. The CDR3 consists of 15 residues. Trimming stripped 3 bases from V and 2 bases from J, with 13 bases between. Here the CDR3 DNA reads TGTGCCAGCAGCTTTTCCGCGAGTCGTCAAGAGACCCAGTACTTC. Protein: CASSFSASRQETQYF.

The chain recombines TRBV7-2 with TRBJ2-2; 8 bases line up with TRBD2. Trimming took 5 bases from V and 3 from J; bases not matched to a gene: 5. The CDR3 runs to 15 residues. Germline V CDR1 and CDR2: SGHTA, FQGNSA. The CDR3, as DNA: TGTGCCAGCAGCACCACTAGCGGATACACCGGGGAGCTGTTTTTT. Translated: CASSTTSGYTGELFF.

The chain couples TRBV19 to TRBJ2-1; TRBD2 matches at 9 bases. This CDR3 spans 14 amino acids. Trimming cost V 8 bases and J 6 bases; bases outside gene matches: 8. The germline gives CDR1 LNHDA, CDR2 SQIVND (reference sequence). The CDR3 region has the DNA TGTGCCAGTTCTCGCGGGAGGGCCGCCAATGAGCAGTTCTTC. It specifies CASSRGRAANEQFF.

The chain couples TRBV11-2 to TRBJ2-1; 12 nucleotides align to TRBD2. Germline CDR1 reads SGHAT; CDR2 reads FQNNGV. Germline trimming cut 6 bases from V and 3 bases from J; bases unmatched to any gene: 3. CDR3 length: 15 residues. CDR3 amino acids: CASRSGLAGYNEQFF. The CDR3 DNA reads TGTGCCAGCAGGTCGGGACTAGCGGGCTACAATGAGCAGTTCTTC.

The V call is TRBV19, the J call TRBJ2-1, with TRBD2 matching over 13 bases. Germline loops: CDR1 LNHDA, CDR2 SQIVND (reference sequence). This CDR3 has 16 residues. Trimming took 8 bases from V and 2 from J; bases not matched to a gene: 6. The CDR3 bases are TGTGCCAGTGGTCGACTAGCGGGAGGTCCCTACAATGAGCAGTTCTTC. Amino acid sequence: CASGRLAGGPYNEQFF.

This CDR3 reads CATSTRQGRTDTQYF. The CDR3 DNA reads TGTGCCACCAGCACCCGACAGGGGAGGACAGATACGCAGTATTTT. This chain connects TRBV15 to TRBJ2-3, with 8 bases that match TRBD1. V gave up 4 bases and J gave up 3 bases; unmatched junction bases: 6. This CDR3 region has 15 residues. Germline V lookup: CDR1 LNHNV, CDR2 YYDKDF (reference sequence). The full variable domain, its missing parts supplied by reference TRBV15 and TRBJ2-3, is DAMVIQNPRYQVTQFGKPVTLSCSQTLNHNVMYWYQQKSSQAPKLLFHYYDKDFNNEADTPDNFQSRRPNTSFCFLDIRSPGLGDTAMYLCATSTRQGRTDTQYFGPGTRLTVL.

CDR3 protein: CASSLEAGDYNSPLHF. CDR3 bases: TGTGCCAGCAGCTTGGAGGCAGGGGACTATAATTCACCCCTCCACTTT. This chain uses TRBV5-6 with TRBJ1-6; a weak D match, TRBD1 (6 bases). V lost 0 bases and J 3 bases, leaving 10 bases between the germline ends. CDR3 length: 16 amino acids. Germline V CDR1 and CDR2: SGHDT, YYEEEE.

This sequence joins TRBV10-3 and TRBJ2-3; D might be TRBD2 (5 bases). V dropped 7 bases and J dropped 5 bases, with 13 bases sitting between them. This CDR3 contains 13 residues. CDR1 is ENHRY and CDR2 is SYGVKD in the germline V gene. The chain's CDR3 is CAIIFLEVDTQYF. The CDR3, as DNA: TGTGCCATCATCTTTCTGGAGGTAGATACGCAGTATTTT.

This clone was seen only once. The junction departs from the called germline gene at one end, perhaps through a read error. The CDR3 loop reads CASSLKGPLRF. The DNA for the CDR3 is TGTGCCAGCTCCCTGAAGGGGCCCTTACGCTTT. The chain links TRBV18 to TRBJ1-1; tentative D call: TRBD1 (5 bases). The germline CDR1 and CDR2 sequences are KGHSH and LQKENI. The CDR3 length is 11 residues.

The chain has TRBV7-6 and TRBJ2-7; 12 bases are shared with TRBD1. CDR3 length: 16 amino acids. The ends lost 5 bases at V and 7 bases at J; junction bases unmatched: 12. Germline V gene sequence: CDR1 SGHVS, CDR2 FNYEAQ. The CDR3 spells CASSKRPGQGAGEQYF. As DNA, the CDR3 is TGTGCCAGCAGCAAGCGTCCGGGACAGGGGGCGGGGGAGCAGTACTTC.

The CDR3 protein is CASSDLGTNTGELFF. CDR3 bases: TGTGCCAGCAGTGATTTGGGGACAAACACCGGGGAGCTGTTTTTT. The rearrangement uses TRBV25-1 and TRBJ2-2; D possibly corresponds to TRBD1 (6 bases). Trimming cost V 3 bases and J 2 bases, with 10 bases left between them. The CDR3 loop spans 15 amino acids. Germline lookup yields CDR1 MGHDK and CDR2 SYGVNS.

This clone has a handful of counts. Other DNA sequences within the sample encode an identical CDR3. This sequence joins TRBV5-1 and TRBJ1-1; D remains ambiguous. The germline V gene encodes CDR1 SGHRS and CDR2 YFSETQ. The CDR3 contains 13 residues. V gave up 2 bases and J gave up 1 base, with 6 bases separating them. CDR3 DNA: TGCGCCAGCAGCTTTGGGCAGAACACTGAAGCTTTCTTT. Translating gives CASSFGQNTEAFF.